Shown below are 21 T cell receptor beta chains from a single sample sequenced in a study of blood T cell repertoires in COVID-19. This table comes from immunoSEQ multiplex PCR, and its TCRdb copy is limited to in-frame clones, with some not included. The table shows a few hundred thousand clones, with around 88% occurring only once. Sequencing was carried out using PBMCs or T cells enriched from blood (not recorded which). The source is a woman aged 35 to 49 with acute COVID-19.

The sample holds one count of this clone. The chain couples TRBV27 to TRBJ1-6; D might be TRBD1 (5 bases). Germline values: CDR1 MNHEY, CDR2 SMNVEV (reference sequence). The CDR3 spans 13 residues. V gave up 7 bases and J gave up 10 bases, with 14 bases separating them. The CDR3, as DNA: TGTGCCAGCAAAGTCAGGGTAAACTCACCCCTCCACTTT. This codes for CASKVRVNSPLHF.

The rearrangement links TRBV30 to TRBJ2-5; 10 bases are a match to TRBD2. V was pared by 0 bases and J by 5 bases, with 6 bases of the junction left unmatched. From germline, CDR1 is GTSNPN and CDR2 SVGIG (reference sequence). There are 15 residues in the CDR3. The CDR3 region is CAWSVSGRFRETQYF. The CDR3, as DNA: TGTGCCTGGAGTGTTAGCGGGAGGTTTCGGGAGACCCAGTACTTC.

V gene TRBV7-3 combines with J gene TRBJ2-1, with 9 bases matching TRBD2. The CDR3 contains 16 residues. CDR1 and CDR2 from the germline V gene are SGHTA and FQGTGA. V shed 3 bases, J shed 4 bases, and the junction held 7 bases outside the gene matches. The CDR3 region has the DNA TGTGCCAGCAGCTTCTTAGCGGGAGTAGCGTACAATGAGCAGTTCTTC. This gives the protein CASSFLAGVAYNEQFF.

V gene TRBV2 combines with J gene TRBJ2-1; 9 nucleotides line up with TRBD1. CDR1 is SNHLY, CDR2 FYNNEI, per germline. J was trimmed by 2 bases and V by 6 bases; bases with no gene match: 8. The CDR3 is made up of 16 amino acids. CDR3 region: CASSAGGQGTYNEQFF. The CDR3 coding sequence is TGTGCCAGCAGCGCCGGCGGACAGGGGACCTACAATGAGCAGTTCTTC.

This rearrangement joins TRBV6-2 or TRBV6-3 to TRBJ2-7; the match to TRBD2 covers 12 bases. CDR1 and CDR2 (germline): MNHEY, SVGEGT. The CDR3 runs to 12 residues. The CDR3: CASSNRTSGVGV. CDR3 nucleotide sequence: TGTGCCAGCAGCAACCGGACTAGCGGGGTTGGCGTC.

The rearrangement uses TRBV5-1 and TRBJ2-1; TRBD2 matches at 10 bases. V gave up 4 bases and J gave up 7 bases; unmatched junction bases: 8. Germline values: CDR1 SGHRS, CDR2 YFSETQ. This CDR3 region has 15 residues. CDR3 protein: CASSPLAGAGNEQFF. CDR3 bases: TGCGCCAGCAGCCCGCTAGCGGGAGCAGGAAATGAGCAGTTCTTC.

V and J are TRBV29-1 and TRBJ1-1; D remains unclear. The V gene's germline CDR1 is SQVTM and CDR2 ANQGSEA. The ends were cut back, 7 bases at V and 3 bases at J, with 15 bases in the middle. This CDR3 spans 13 amino acids. The CDR3, as DNA: TGCAGCGCTCACTCATTAACTTACACTGAAGCTTTCTTT. Its translation: CSAHSLTYTEAFF.

The CDR3 region is CAWSVMGKMGSPLHF. In DNA form, the CDR3 reads TGTGCCTGGAGTGTAATGGGCAAAATGGGTTCACCCCTCCACTTT. The V gene is TRBV30, the J gene TRBJ1-6; no firm D call. V was cut by 0 bases and J by 9 bases, with 15 bases left in between. The germline V gene encodes CDR1 GTSNPN and CDR2 SVGIG (reference sequence). CDR3 length: 15 residues.

The rearrangement joins TRBV27 to TRBJ2-3; D not certain. Trimming took 3 bases from V and 0 from J, leaving 10 bases between them. Germline V CDR1 and CDR2: MNHEY, SMNVEV (reference sequence). The CDR3 covers 15 residues. The CDR3 protein is CASSFGLSSTDTQYF. CDR3 DNA sequence: TGTGCCAGCAGTTTCGGGTTGTCTAGCACAGATACGCAGTATTTT.

The chain is built from TRBV28 and TRBJ2-2; 12 nucleotides align to TRBD1. CDR1 MDHEN and CDR2 SYDVKM come from the germline V gene. The CDR3 has 19 amino acids. Unmatched junction bases numbered 17, after V lost 6 bases and J lost 6 bases. The CDR3 loop is CASRIRDRGLRRNAGELFF. CDR3 DNA sequence: TGTGCCAGCAGGATCCGGGACAGGGGGCTCAGAAGGAATGCCGGGGAGCTGTTTTTT.

This chain joins TRBV28 and TRBJ2-2; 10 bases map to TRBD2. Germline lookup yields CDR1 MDHEN and CDR2 SYDVKM. The CDR3 covers 12 residues. The CDR3 nucleotides read TGTGCTAGCGGGAGGCCCCCCGGGGAGCTGTTTTTT. Amino acids: CASGRPPGELFF. Drawing the rest from reference TRBV28 and TRBJ2-2, the complete variable domain is DVKVTQSSRYLVKRTGEKVFLECVQDMDHENMFWYRQDPGLGLRLIYFSYDVKMKEKGDIPEGYSVSREKKERFSLILESASTNQTSMYLCASGRPPGELFFGEGSRLTVL.

The V call is TRBV29-1, the J call TRBJ1-2; D may be TRBD1 (5 bases). Germline V CDR1 and CDR2: SQVTM, ANQGSEA. V lost 2 bases to trimming and J lost 6 bases, with 10 bases between them. The CDR3 sequence is 12 residues long. As DNA, the CDR3 is TGCAGCGTTGAAAAAGGGGCGGATGGCTACACCTTC. It translates to CSVEKGADGYTF.

This clone was picked up one time. Here the CDR3 reads CASSLVGTGVTGYTF. CDR3 DNA: TGCGCCAGCAGCTTGGTAGGGACAGGGGTGACCGGCTACACCTTC. This chain joins TRBV5-1 and TRBJ1-2, with 10 positions matching TRBD1. The CDR3 is made up of 15 amino acids. V gave up 0 bases and J gave up 8 bases; unmatched junction bases: 7. Germline loops: CDR1 SGHRS, CDR2 YFSETQ.

The rearrangement joins TRBV5-1 to TRBJ2-1, with 7 positions matching TRBD2. The CDR3 spans 16 residues. Germline CDR1 is SGHRS and CDR2 is YFSETQ. The junction had 9 bases not matched to a gene; V was cut back by 1 base and J by 5 bases. CDR3 DNA sequence: TGCGCCAGCAGCTTGTGGGAGAGCGGGACTAACAATGAGCAGTTCTTC. Protein: CASSLWESGTNNEQFF.

The chain couples TRBV10-1 to TRBJ1-3, with D uncertain. CDR1 WNHNN and CDR2 SYGVQD come from the germline V gene (reference sequence). The V end was cut by 5 bases, the J end by 3 bases, with 11 bases between. The CDR3 is 14 residues long. In DNA, the CDR3 is TGCGCCAGCAGTCCGGTAGTTGGTGGAAACACCATATATTTT. Protein: CASSPVVGGNTIYF.

This rearrangement joins TRBV7-2 to TRBJ1-2, with TRBD1 matching over 7 bases. CDR1 is SGHTA, CDR2 FQGNSA, per germline. The J segment lost 4 bases and the V segment lost 5 bases, leaving 10 bases of the junction unmatched. The CDR3 has 15 residues. The CDR3 region is CASSQRQGNSYGYTF. The CDR3 DNA sequence: TGTGCCAGCAGCCAGAGACAGGGCAACTCCTATGGCTACACCTTC.

The rearrangement uses TRBV27 and TRBJ1-5; D is undetermined. Germline V lookup: CDR1 MNHEY, CDR2 SMNVEV (reference sequence). With 4 bases removed from V and 3 bases from J, the gap between germline ends came to 19 bases. The CDR3 contains 17 residues. In DNA form, the CDR3 reads TGTGCCAGCAGTTGGAGAGGGTATCCCCCAAACAATCAGCCCCAGCATTTT. Amino acid sequence: CASSWRGYPPNNQPQHF.

The chain joins TRBV27 to TRBJ2-1; 11 nucleotides align to TRBD1. The junction had 15 bases not matched to a gene; V was cut back by 2 bases and J by 3 bases. This CDR3 comprises 20 residues. CDR1 MNHEY and CDR2 SMNVEV come from the germline V gene (reference sequence). CDR3 DNA: TGTGCCAGCAGTTTAAGGATCGGGGGTCGGGGACAGGGGGACTACAATGAGCAGTTCTTC. This encodes CASSLRIGGRGQGDYNEQFF.

For the CDR3, the DNA is TGTGCCAGCAGCGGCGGGAGCTCGATGAACACTGAAGCTTTCTTT. This translates into CASSGGSSMNTEAFF. This rearrangement joins TRBV9 to TRBJ1-1; D gene ambiguous. The CDR3 covers 15 residues. With 3 bases removed from V and 0 bases from J, the gap between germline ends came to 12 bases. The germline CDR1 and CDR2 sequences are SGDLS and YYNGEE.

The chain couples TRBV6-5 to TRBJ1-5, with 10 bases aligning to TRBD1. Germline lookup yields CDR1 MNHEY and CDR2 SVGAGI. The CDR3 length is 15 residues. J gave up 5 bases and V 6 bases, and 7 bases lay outside the gene matches. DNA of the CDR3: TGTGCCAGCAGGAGAGGGGACAGGGGAGATCAGCCCCAGCATTTT. Protein: CASRRGDRGDQPQHF.

The chain links TRBV19 to TRBJ2-7; TRBD2 matches 10 bases. Germline CDR1 LNHDA, CDR2 SQIVND (reference sequence). This CDR3 has 14 residues. After removal of 9 bases from V and 3 bases from J, the junction contained 8 bases not matched to a gene. This CDR3 is CASQQASGSYEQYF. DNA of the CDR3: TGTGCCAGCCAACAAGCTAGCGGGAGCTACGAGCAGTACTTC. Filled out from reference TRBV19 and TRBJ2-7, the complete variable domain reads DGGITQSPKYLFRKEGQNVTLSCEQNLNHDAMYWYRQDPGQGLRLIYYSQIVNDFQKGDIAEGYSVSREKKESFPLTVTSAQKNPTAFYLCASQQASGSYEQYFGPGTRLTVT.